The 21 T cell receptor beta chains given below trace back to one sample, sequenced in a study of T cells expressing NK-cell markers. TCRdb reprocessed the 5' RACE reads; each CDR3 protein has one entry and no DNA is given. Recorded for this sample: about 380,000 distinct CDR3 sequences. Sequencing was done on a sample of blood T cells: a sorted CD56 or NKG2C T cell subset, CD4+ or CD8+ T cells, or bulk PBMC T cells (not recorded which). These receptor sequences come from a man aged 18 to 69 in good health.

The chain combines TRBV4-1 with TRBJ2-3. Looked up from germline, CDR1 is MGHRA and CDR2 is YSYEKL. The CDR3 is 13 residues long. CDR3 protein: CASSLTGSNTQYF.

The chain joins TRBV3-1 to TRBJ1-2. CDR3 length equals 14 residues. The V gene's germline CDR1 is LGHDT and CDR2 YNNKEL (reference sequence). The CDR3 loop is CASSQDESGRGYTF.

The V call is TRBV5-1, the J call TRBJ2-2; TCRdb picks TRBD2, but there is no DNA to check that call. CDR3 size: 15 residues. Germline CDR1 SGHRS, CDR2 YFSETQ. The CDR3 protein is CASSLVGPPRGELFF.

The chain employs TRBV6-7 and TRBJ2-1. TRBV6-7 is an open reading frame whose function is uncertain. The CDR3 spans 18 residues. The CDR3 loop is CASSFMSPRPNPDNEQFF.

This rearrangement joins TRBV7-9 to TRBJ1-2. The V gene's germline CDR1 is SEHNR and CDR2 FQNEAQ (reference sequence). The CDR3 covers 15 residues. The CDR3 loop reads CASSPQSVWDYGYTF.

CDR3 sequence reads: CASGAVRGGRGGFF. V is TRBV27 and J is TRBJ2-1; there is no DNA to check the TCRdb D call of TRBD1. Germline lookup yields CDR1 MNHEY and CDR2 SMNVEV (reference sequence). This CDR3 spans 14 amino acids.

J is TRBJ1-4 and V is TRBV15; TCRdb proposes TRBD1, but this gene call is untestable without DNA. The CDR3 is made up of 15 amino acids. Germline CDR1 LNHNV, CDR2 YYDKDF (reference sequence). CDR3 sequence reads: CATSGNGRGNEKLFF.

This chain joins TRBV5-1 and TRBJ2-3; TCRdb indicates TRBD1, and absent DNA this call remains unverified. Germline assignment: CDR1 SGHRS and CDR2 YFSETQ. The CDR3 loop spans 17 amino acids. CDR3 in amino acids: CASSPPDTSKSTDTQYF.

The chain is built from TRBV9 and TRBJ2-3; as DNA is missing, the TRBD2 call by TCRdb cannot be tested. Germline CDR1 SGDLS, CDR2 YYNGEE. The CDR3 totals 17 residues. The CDR3 sequence: CASSVGGKGPSTDTQYF.

The chain uses TRBV27 and TRBJ2-5; TCRdb returns TRBD2, unconfirmable since there is no DNA. The CDR3 runs 17 residues. The germline V gene encodes CDR1 MNHEY and CDR2 SMNVEV (reference sequence). CDR3 loop: CASSLSGRRAGQETQYF.

This chain links TRBV3-1 with TRBJ2-2; without DNA, the TCRdb call of TRBD1 cannot be checked. Germline-derived CDR1 and CDR2 are LGHDT and YNNKEL (reference sequence). The CDR3 is 16 residues long. The CDR3 reads CASSQLQGWNTGELFF.

This chain joins TRBV24-1 and TRBJ1-5; TCRdb picks TRBD1, but there is no DNA to check that call. The CDR3 length is 12 residues. In germline, CDR1 is KGHDR, CDR2 SFDVKD. This CDR3 is CATSDPGGPQHF.

The V call is TRBV6-1, the J call TRBJ1-2. Germline lookup yields CDR1 MNHNS and CDR2 SASEGT. CDR3 size: 13 residues. The CDR3 reads CASRTRSGYGYTF.

The CDR3 loop reads CASRPGGGDEKLFF. The genes are TRBV12-3 or TRBV12-4 and TRBJ1-4; the TCRdb D gene call, TRBD1, has no DNA to confirm it. The CDR3 extends over 14 amino acids.

The CDR3 spells CSSRRPFMNTEAFF. This rearrangement joins TRBV20-1 to TRBJ1-1. Germline CDR1 reads DFQATT; CDR2 reads SNEGSKA (reference sequence). This CDR3 has 14 residues.

The V call is TRBV5-6, the J call TRBJ2-7; TCRdb reports TRBD1, a call that lacks DNA to check it against. The CDR3 has 15 residues. Germline V lookup: CDR1 SGHDT, CDR2 YYEEEE. CDR3 in amino acids: CASSFRDRVDYEQYF.

This rearrangement joins TRBV21-1 to TRBJ2-7; no DNA is available, so the TRBD1 call from TCRdb remains unchecked. TRBV21-1 is assigned pseudogene status. The CDR3 consists of 14 residues. CDR3 sequence: CASSKWDRGGEQYF.

This sequence joins TRBV12-3 or TRBV12-4 and TRBJ2-1; absent DNA, TCRdb's TRBD1 call cannot be checked. The CDR3 is made up of 15 amino acids. CDR3 region: CATSRTGAGYNEQFF.

CDR3 sequence reads: CASTRDAPLTGELFF. This chain links TRBV19 with TRBJ2-2; TCRdb returns TRBD1, unconfirmable since there is no DNA. The CDR3 sequence is 15 residues long. Germline assignment: CDR1 LNHDA and CDR2 SQIVND (reference sequence).

The rearrangement joins TRBV12-3 or TRBV12-4 to TRBJ2-4; the D gene TCRdb calls, TRBD1, cannot be checked with no DNA. This CDR3 is 13 amino acids long. Here the CDR3 reads CASKKGGVNIQYF.

CDR3 amino acids: CASINSGGANTGELFF. This chain links TRBV12-3 or TRBV12-4 with TRBJ2-2; TCRdb gives TRBD2 as the D gene, but with no DNA this cannot be confirmed. The CDR3 contains 16 residues.